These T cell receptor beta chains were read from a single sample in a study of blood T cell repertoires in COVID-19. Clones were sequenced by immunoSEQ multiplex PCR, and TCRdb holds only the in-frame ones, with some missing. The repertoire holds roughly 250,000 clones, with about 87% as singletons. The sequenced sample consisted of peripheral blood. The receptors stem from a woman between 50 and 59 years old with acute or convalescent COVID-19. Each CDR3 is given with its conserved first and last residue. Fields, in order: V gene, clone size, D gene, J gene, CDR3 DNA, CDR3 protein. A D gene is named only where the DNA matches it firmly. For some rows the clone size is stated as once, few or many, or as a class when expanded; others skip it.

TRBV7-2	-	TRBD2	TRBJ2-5	TGTGCCAGCAGCGGCGATTGGACTAGCGGCCAAGAGACCCAGTACTTC	CASSGDWTSGQETQYF
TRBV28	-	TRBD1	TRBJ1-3	TGTGCCAGCAGTTTGGGACAGGGGTTTGACACCATATATTTT	CASSLGQGFDTIYF
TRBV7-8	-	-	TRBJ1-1	TGTGCCAGCAGCCCCTTTAGGGGCGTCGGGAACACTGAAGCTTTCTTT	CASSPFRGVGNTEAFF
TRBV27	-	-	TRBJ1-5	TGTGCCAGCAGTCAACTTTATAGCAATCAGCCCCAGCATTTT	CASSQLYSNQPQHF
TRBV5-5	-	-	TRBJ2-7	TGTGCCAGCCGTACCGGAGGGGGCGGGACGACCTACGAGCAGTACTTC	CASRTGGGGTTYEQYF
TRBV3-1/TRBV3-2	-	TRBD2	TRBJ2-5	TGTGCCAGCAGCCTTAGCGGGAGGGCGTTGGGAAAAGAGACCCAGTACTTC	CASSLSGRALGKETQYF
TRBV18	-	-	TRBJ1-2	TGTGCCAGCTCCATTGGACTCCGGGGAGGCTACACCTTC	CASSIGLRGGYTF
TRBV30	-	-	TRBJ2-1	TGTGCCTGGGACCTCCGGAGGAATGAGCAGTTCTTC	CAWDLRRNEQFF
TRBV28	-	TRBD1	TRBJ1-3	TGTGCCAGCAGTTCGTCGAGACAGGGAGTTTCTGGAAACACCATATATTTT	CASSSSRQGVSGNTIYF
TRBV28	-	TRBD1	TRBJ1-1	TGTGCCAGTACCCTAGGACAGGGGTGGACTGAAGCTTTCTTT	CASTLGQGWTEAFF
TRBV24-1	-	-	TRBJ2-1	TGTGCCACCAGTGATCGGACTTACCCTACCTACAATGAGCAGTTCTTC	CATSDRTYPTYNEQFF
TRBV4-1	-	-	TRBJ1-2	TGCGCCAGCAGCCAATATCCGGAGGGACCTTATGGCTACACCTTC	CASSQYPEGPYGYTF
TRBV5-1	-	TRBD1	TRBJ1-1	TGCGCCAGCAGCTTTATCAGGGGGAATGAAGCTTTCTTT	CASSFIRGNEAFF
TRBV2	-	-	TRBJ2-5	TGTGCCAGCGGGGCAGGGGAAGGGGAGACCCAGTACTTC	CASGAGEGETQYF
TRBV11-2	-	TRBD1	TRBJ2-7	TGTGCCAGCAGCTTTGGGACAGAGAGCTCCTACGAGCAGTACTTC	CASSFGTESSYEQYF
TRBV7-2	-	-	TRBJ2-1	TGTGCCAGCAGCCGGGGAAGGGTAACCTACAATGAGCAGTTCTTC	CASSRGRVTYNEQFF
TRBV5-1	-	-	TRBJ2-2	TGCGCCAGCAGCTTGGAGAGCACCGGGGAGCTGTTTTTT	CASSLESTGELFF
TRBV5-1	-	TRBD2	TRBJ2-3	TGCGCCAGCAGCGTGGGACTAGCGGGTAGCACAGATACGCAGTATTTT	CASSVGLAGSTDTQYF
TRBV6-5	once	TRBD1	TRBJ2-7	TGTGCCAGCAGGGGGCCGGGACAGGGTTACGAGCAGTACTTC	CASRGPGQGYEQYF
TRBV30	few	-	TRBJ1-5	TGTGCCTGGAGTGCCGACCGACTGAGCAATCAGCCCCAGCATTTT	CAWSADRLSNQPQHF
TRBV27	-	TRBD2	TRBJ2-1	TGTGCCAGCAGTTTCCTAGCGGGCCTCGAGAATGAGCAGTTCTTC	CASSFLAGLENEQFF